These 24 T cell receptor beta chains share one sample of origin, sequenced in a study of blood T cell repertoires in COVID-19. Method: immunoSEQ multiplex PCR; TCRdb's copy keeps in-frame clones and lacks some. The table has 250,000 to 300,000 clones, about nine tenths seen once. The sequencing input was peripheral blood. These receptors were obtained from a woman in her twenties or thirties with COVID-19, enrolled during active disease.

The chain carries TRBV4-1 and TRBJ1-2, with D possibly TRBD1 on 5 matching bases. The CDR3 is made up of 15 amino acids. Germline V gene lookup returns CDR1 MGHRA and CDR2 YSYEKL. The V gene lost 1 base and the J gene lost 4 bases, with 13 bases spanning the gap. CDR3 amino acids: CASSQVRDTLYGYTF. In nucleotides, the CDR3 is TGCGCCAGCAGCCAAGTCAGGGATACCCTCTATGGCTACACCTTC.

This clone was detected only a few times. The V and J genes are TRBV11-2 and TRBJ2-1; maybe TRBD1 (5 bases). The CDR3 runs to 15 residues. Trimming took 4 bases from V and 4 from J, leaving 14 bases between them. Looked up from germline, CDR1 is SGHAT and CDR2 is FQNNGV. DNA of the CDR3: TGTGCCAGCAGCTGGGATAGGGGTGCTTACAATGAGCAGTTCTTC. Residues: CASSWDRGAYNEQFF.

The chain is built from TRBV19 and TRBJ2-5, with TRBD2 identical over 14 bases. CDR1 LNHDA and CDR2 SQIVND come from the germline V gene (reference sequence). V shed 8 bases, J shed 1 base, and the junction held 3 bases outside the gene matches. The CDR3 sequence is 15 residues long. The CDR3 loop is CASGGLAGAQETQYF. CDR3 in DNA: TGTGCCAGTGGGGGACTAGCGGGGGCCCAAGAGACCCAGTACTTC.

The chain is built from TRBV2 and TRBJ1-2, with 8 bases lining up with TRBD1. CDR3 length: 13 residues. Unmatched junction bases numbered 7, after V lost 4 bases and J lost 9 bases. The germline V gene has CDR1 SNHLY and CDR2 FYNNEI. In nucleotides, the CDR3 is TGTGCCAGCAGTGCGGACAGGGAGCGGAGCTACACCTTC. Translated, it gives CASSADRERSYTF. Drawing the rest from reference TRBV2 and TRBJ1-2, the complete variable domain is EPEVTQTPSHQVTQMGQEVILRCVPISNHLYFYWYRQILGQKVEFLVSFYNNEISEKSEIFDDQFSVERPDGSNFTLKIRSTKLEDSAMYFCASSADRERSYTFGSGTRLTVV.

This chain joins TRBV27 and TRBJ1-2; 7 bases match TRBD1. Germline-derived CDR1 and CDR2 are MNHEY and SMNVEV (reference sequence). The CDR3 has 15 residues. Unmatched junction bases numbered 12, after V lost 6 bases and J lost 5 bases. The CDR3 coding sequence is TGTGCCAGCAGGCCACAGGGGATGGTACGGTATGGCTACACCTTC. Protein sequence: CASRPQGMVRYGYTF.

The chain is built from TRBV28 and TRBJ1-5; the D gene is possibly TRBD1 (6 bases). Per germline, CDR1 MDHEN and CDR2 SYDVKM. The CDR3 is 17 amino acids. The V end was cut by 5 bases, the J end by 0 bases, with 17 bases between. The CDR3 loop reads CASSHPPDRPSNQPQHF. The CDR3 DNA reads TGTGCCAGCAGTCACCCCCCCGACAGGCCTAGCAATCAGCCCCAGCATTTT.

This chain connects TRBV28 to TRBJ1-2; D is ambiguous. V lost 4 bases and J 0 bases, leaving 15 bases between the germline ends. The length of the CDR3 is 16 residues. Germline V gene lookup returns CDR1 MDHEN and CDR2 SYDVKM. The CDR3 reads CASSSFWRAANYGYTF. The CDR3 DNA reads TGTGCCAGCAGTTCCTTCTGGAGGGCGGCTAACTATGGCTACACCTTC.

The chain links TRBV19 to TRBJ2-3, with 7 bases lining up with TRBD1. CDR1 is LNHDA and CDR2 is SQIVND in the germline V gene (reference sequence). The CDR3 covers 17 residues. V lost 2 bases, J lost 3 bases, and 11 bases stayed unmatched. The CDR3 is CASSIFSLTGRTDTQYF. DNA for the CDR3: TGTGCCAGTAGTATATTCTCTTTGACAGGGAGAACAGATACGCAGTATTTT.

The chain uses TRBV5-1 and TRBJ2-3, with a weak D call TRBD2 (6 bases). Deletions cut 5 bases from V and 0 bases from J, with 10 bases between. CDR1 and CDR2 (germline): SGHRS, YFSETQ. This CDR3 contains 14 residues. The CDR3 loop is CASRYSGSTDTQYF. The CDR3 DNA sequence: TGCGCCAGCAGGTATAGCGGTAGCACAGATACGCAGTATTTT. Full variable domain (remainder filled in from reference TRBV5-1 and TRBJ2-3): KAGVTQTPRYLIKTRGQQVTLSCSPISGHRSVSWYQQTPGQGLQFLFEYFSETQRNKGNFPGRFSGRQFSNSRSEMNVSTLELGDSALYLCASRYSGSTDTQYFGPGTRLTVL.

This rearrangement joins TRBV4-2 to TRBJ1-6; 9 bases line up with TRBD1. The germline CDR1 and CDR2 sequences are LGHNA and YNFKEQ. J was trimmed by 4 bases and V by 2 bases; bases with no gene match: 6. This CDR3 is 17 amino acids long. CDR3 protein: CASSQKTGGLYNSPLHF. The CDR3 coding sequence is TGTGCCAGCAGCCAAAAGACAGGGGGATTATATAATTCACCCCTCCACTTT.

This sequence joins TRBV5-5 and TRBJ1-2; a weak D match, TRBD1 (5 bases). The CDR3 covers 14 residues. The germline gives CDR1 SGHKS, CDR2 YYEKEE (reference sequence). With 1 base removed from V and 4 bases from J, the gap between germline ends came to 11 bases. CDR3 bases: TGTGCCAGCAGCTTGCCCGGGGGGATCTATGGCTACACCTTC. Protein: CASSLPGGIYGYTF.

The V and J genes are TRBV11-2 and TRBJ2-1; D uncertain. This CDR3 comprises 13 residues. Trimming stripped 5 bases from V and 6 bases from J, with 11 bases between. CDR1 and CDR2 from the germline V gene are SGHAT and FQNNGV. CDR3: CASSLQLRNEQFF. DNA of the CDR3: TGTGCCAGCAGCCTCCAACTACGCAATGAGCAGTTCTTC.

The J gene is TRBJ2-7, the V gene TRBV11-2; a weak D match, TRBD1 (5 bases). There are 13 residues in the CDR3. Trimming took off 3 bases at V and 5 bases at J, with 11 bases between the two ends. The germline V gene has CDR1 SGHAT and CDR2 FQNNGV. The CDR3 DNA reads TGTGCCAGCAGCTTCCTAATAGGGGACGAGCAGTACTTC. This gives the protein CASSFLIGDEQYF.

About this clone itself: This same CDR3 is encoded by further DNA sequences in the sample. CDR3 nucleotides: TGCGCCAGCAGCTTGGGCGGGACGACTGGAAACACCATATATTTT. It encodes CASSLGGTTGNTIYF. The chain employs TRBV5-1 and TRBJ1-3; possibly TRBD1 for D (5 bases). This CDR3 comprises 15 residues. Germline V gene lookup returns CDR1 SGHRS and CDR2 YFSETQ. Deletions cut 0 bases from V and 2 bases from J, with 9 bases between.

V gene TRBV4-1 combines with J gene TRBJ2-7, with D possibly being TRBD2 (6 bases). This CDR3 has 16 residues. The germline V gene encodes CDR1 MGHRA and CDR2 YSYEKL. V was trimmed by 2 bases and J by 2 bases, leaving 16 bases between them. CDR3 sequence: CASSQQLAGPAYEQYF. The CDR3 DNA follows: TGCGCCAGCAGCCAACAACTGGCGGGGCCTGCCTACGAGCAGTACTTC.

This chain joins TRBV11-3 and TRBJ2-5, with a possible D match to TRBD2 (5 bases). Germline CDR1 reads SGHNT; CDR2 reads YENEEA. The CDR3 runs 14 residues. V lost 4 bases, J lost 5 bases, and 14 bases lay in between. In DNA form, the CDR3 reads TGTGCCAGCAGCTCGGACCGGGATCTTGAGACCCAGTACTTC. As protein: CASSSDRDLETQYF.

This clone was seen only once. V gene TRBV12-3 or TRBV12-4 combines with J gene TRBJ1-2; D gene uncertain. The length of the CDR3 is 12 residues. With 2 bases removed from V and 7 bases from J, the gap between germline ends came to 8 bases. The CDR3 region has the DNA TGTGCCAGCAGTTTATGGGGAGGTGGCTACACCTTC. This gives the protein CASSLWGGGYTF.

V is TRBV18 and J is TRBJ1-1; 9 bases fit TRBD1. The CDR3 length is 15 residues. The trim removed 3 bases at V and 4 bases at J, leaving 6 bases unmatched. Germline CDR1 reads KGHSH; CDR2 reads LQKENI. In nucleotides, the CDR3 is TGTGCCAGCTCACCCGGGACAGGGTTGAGCACTGAAGCTTTCTTT. Residues: CASSPGTGLSTEAFF.

This chain joins TRBV7-6 and TRBJ1-1; D is possibly TRBD1 (6 bases). The CDR3 runs 16 residues. Germline assignment: CDR1 SGHVS and CDR2 FNYEAQ. Between the trimmed V and J ends, which lost 1 base and 4 bases, there was a span of 16 bases. The CDR3 DNA is TGTGCCAGCAGCTTAGGCGCTCGGGCAGGGGTCACTGAAGCTTTCTTT. As protein: CASSLGARAGVTEAFF.

The rearrangement links TRBV28 to TRBJ1-2, with 10 bases that match TRBD1. Trimming at V came to 5 bases and at J to 10 bases, leaving 7 bases not matched to a gene. The germline V gene encodes CDR1 MDHEN and CDR2 SYDVKM. There are 13 residues in the CDR3. Here the CDR3 reads CASSPDRGRYYTF. The CDR3 DNA follows: TGTGCCAGCAGTCCCGACAGGGGGCGATACTACACCTTC.

The V call is TRBV4-2, the J call TRBJ2-3, with D uncertain. The V gene's germline CDR1 is LGHNA and CDR2 YNFKEQ. This CDR3 region has 15 residues. Trimming shortened V by 0 bases and J by 2 bases, and 9 bases separated the two germline ends. CDR3 loop: CASSQEQLLTDTQYF. Written as DNA, the CDR3 is TGTGCCAGCAGCCAAGAACAGCTCCTCACAGATACGCAGTATTTT.

The chain is built from TRBV19 and TRBJ2-7; D is perhaps TRBD2 (7 bases). CDR1 is LNHDA, CDR2 SQIVND, per germline (reference sequence). The CDR3 is 16 amino acids. Trimming removed 5 bases at V and 2 bases at J, with 19 bases between. CDR3 sequence reads: CASSDYGGASPYEQYF. The CDR3 nucleotides are TGTGCCAGTAGTGACTATGGGGGGGCGTCCCCCTACGAGCAGTACTTC.

V and J are TRBV10-3 and TRBJ2-7, with 10 bases identical to TRBD2. Trimming removed 3 bases from V and 4 bases from J; junction bases left unmatched: 6. The V gene's germline CDR1 is ENHRY and CDR2 SYGVKD. CDR3 length equals 15 residues. In DNA, the CDR3 is TGTGCCATCAGTGACTCTAGCGGGGGTGATTACGAGCAGTACTTC. Translating gives CAISDSSGGDYEQYF.

This clone was recorded a few times. The chain is built from TRBV7-8 and TRBJ2-2; 8 nucleotides match TRBD2. CDR1 is SGHVS, CDR2 FQNEAQ, per germline. This CDR3 has 17 amino acids. With 5 bases clipped from V and 4 bases from J, the junction kept 12 bases outside the gene matches. CDR3 sequence reads: CASSPLERGLVTGELFF. The CDR3 DNA reads as TGTGCCAGCAGCCCACTAGAGCGGGGGCTTGTCACCGGGGAGCTGTTTTTT.